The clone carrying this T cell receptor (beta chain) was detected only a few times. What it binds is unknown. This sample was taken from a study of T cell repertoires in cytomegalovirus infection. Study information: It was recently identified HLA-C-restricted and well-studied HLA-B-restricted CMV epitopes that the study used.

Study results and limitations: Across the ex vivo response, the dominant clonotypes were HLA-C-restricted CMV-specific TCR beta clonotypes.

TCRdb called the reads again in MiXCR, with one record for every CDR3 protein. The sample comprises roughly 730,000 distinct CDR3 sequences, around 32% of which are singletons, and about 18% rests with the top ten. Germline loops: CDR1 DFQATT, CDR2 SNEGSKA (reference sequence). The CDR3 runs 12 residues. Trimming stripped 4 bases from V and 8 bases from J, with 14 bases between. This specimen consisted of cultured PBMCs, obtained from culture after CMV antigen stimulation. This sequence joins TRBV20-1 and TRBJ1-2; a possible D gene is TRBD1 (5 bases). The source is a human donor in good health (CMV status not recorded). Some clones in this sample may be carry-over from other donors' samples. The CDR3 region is CSATGTYQGYTF. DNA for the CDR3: TGCAGTGCTACAGGGACGTACCAAGGCTACACCTTC.